This T cell receptor beta chain comes out of a study of control samples from healthy donors and cancer patients. Clones were sequenced by immunoSEQ multiplex PCR, and TCRdb holds only the in-frame ones, with some missing. In the table there are 170,000 or so clones, nearly 90% of which are singletons. Germline CDR1 reads LNHNV; CDR2 reads YYDKDF (reference sequence). This CDR3 spans 14 amino acids. Trimming removed 1 base from V and 2 bases from J, with 7 bases in between. This chain uses TRBV15 with TRBJ2-3; no definite D call. This sequence originates from a woman aged 45 to 65 in good health. The sequencing sample was made of blood. CDR3 in DNA: TGTGCCACCAGCAGAGCTAGTCTCACAGATACGCAGTATTTT. Its protein is CATSRASLTDTQYF. Variable domain in full (rest from reference TRBV15 and TRBJ2-3): DAMVIQNPRYQVTQFGKPVTLSCSQTLNHNVMYWYQQKSSQAPKLLFHYYDKDFNNEADTPDNFQSRRPNTSFCFLDIRSPGLGDTAMYLCATSRASLTDTQYFGPGTRLTVL.